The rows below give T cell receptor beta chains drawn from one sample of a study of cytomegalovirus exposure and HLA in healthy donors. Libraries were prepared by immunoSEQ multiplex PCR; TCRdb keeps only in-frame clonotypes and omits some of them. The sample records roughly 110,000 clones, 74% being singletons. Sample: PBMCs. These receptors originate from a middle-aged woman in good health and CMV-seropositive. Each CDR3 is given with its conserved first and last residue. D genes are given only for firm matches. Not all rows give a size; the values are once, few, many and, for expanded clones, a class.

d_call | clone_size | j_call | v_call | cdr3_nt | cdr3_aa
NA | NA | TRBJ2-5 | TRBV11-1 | TGTGCCAGCAGCCTCCAAGAGACCCAGTACTTC | CASSLQETQYF
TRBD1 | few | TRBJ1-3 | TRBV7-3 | TGTGCCAGCAGCTGGACAGGGGGGTATGGAAACACCATATATTTT | CASSWTGGYGNTIYF
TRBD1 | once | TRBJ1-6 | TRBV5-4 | TGTGCCAGCACCACGTCCCGGGACAGGGGTTCCTATAATTCACCCCTCCACTTT | CASTTSRDRGSYNSPLHF
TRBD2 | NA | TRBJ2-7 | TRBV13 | TGTGCCAGCAGCTCCCATAGCGGGGGGGCGGGCGAGCAGTACTTC | CASSSHSGGAGEQYF
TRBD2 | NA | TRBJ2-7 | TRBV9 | TGTGCCAGCAGCCCCCAGGAGCGGGGGAACTACGAGCAGTACTTC | CASSPQERGNYEQYF
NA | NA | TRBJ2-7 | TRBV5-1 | TGCGCCAGCAGCTTGGGGCAGGTCAGCTACGAGCAGTACTTC | CASSLGQVSYEQYF
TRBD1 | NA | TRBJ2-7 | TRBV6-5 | TGTGCCAGCAGTTACTACGACAGGGGAGGCTACGAGCAGTACTTC | CASSYYDRGGYEQYF
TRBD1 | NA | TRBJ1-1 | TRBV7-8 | TGTGCCAGCAGCTTAGGCGGGACAGGGTTTGTAAGAGCTTTCTTT | CASSLGGTGFVRAFF
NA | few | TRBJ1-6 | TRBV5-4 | TGTGCCAGCAGCTGGCGTCAGGAGGCGAATTCACCCCTCCACTTT | CASSWRQEANSPLHF
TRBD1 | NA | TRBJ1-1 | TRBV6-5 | TGTGCCAGCAGTTACTCGCCCCCGACAGGGAAGACTGAAGCTTTCTTT | CASSYSPPTGKTEAFF
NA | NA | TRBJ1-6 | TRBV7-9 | TGTGCCAGCAGCTTACAGGGAACCTATAATTCACCCCTCCACTTT | CASSLQGTYNSPLHF
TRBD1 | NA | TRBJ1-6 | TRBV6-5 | TGTGCCAGCAGGAATCGGGACAGGGTTTCACCCCTCCACTTT | CASRNRDRVSPLHF
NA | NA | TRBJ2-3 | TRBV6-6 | TGTGCCAGCAGTTACCCCGAGATGGGCACAGATACGCAGTATTTT | CASSYPEMGTDTQYF
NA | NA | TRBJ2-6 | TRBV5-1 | TGCGCCAGCAGCTTGGACGTGGACTTTAGGGCCAACGTCCTGACTTTC | CASSLDVDFRANVLTF
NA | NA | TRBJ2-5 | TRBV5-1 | TGCGCCAGCAGCGAAACTCGAGAGGTTGCCCAGTACTTC | CASSETREVAQYF
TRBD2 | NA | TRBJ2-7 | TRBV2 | TGTGCCAGCAGTGAATTGCGGGGGGTCTACGAGCAGTACTTC | CASSELRGVYEQYF
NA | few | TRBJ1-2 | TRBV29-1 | TGCAGCGTTGGAGTACAGGTCCCACCCTATGGCTACACCTTC | CSVGVQVPPYGYTF
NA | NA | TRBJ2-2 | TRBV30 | TGTGCCTGGAGCAGTGGCAGGGGCCCGGGGGAGCTGTTTTTT | CAWSSGRGPGELFF
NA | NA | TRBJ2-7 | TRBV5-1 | TGCGCCAGCAGCTTGGCTCCAGGGAATGCCTACGAGCAGTACTTC | CASSLAPGNAYEQYF
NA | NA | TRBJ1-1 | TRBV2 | TGTGCCAGCAGTGAGTTTACTGGGAACACTGAAGCTTTCTTT | CASSEFTGNTEAFF
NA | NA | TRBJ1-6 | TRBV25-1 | TGTGCCAGCAGTGAAGCGGGCCGTTCACCCCTCCACTTT | CASSEAGRSPLHF
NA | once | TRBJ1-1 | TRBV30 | TGTGCCTGGAGTCAACAGGTCAACACTGAAGCTTTCTTT | CAWSQQVNTEAFF
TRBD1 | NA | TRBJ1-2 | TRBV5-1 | TGCGCCAGCAGCCCCACAGGGGTGGACTATGGCTACACCTTC | CASSPTGVDYGYTF
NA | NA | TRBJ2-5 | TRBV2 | TGTGCCAGCAGTGAGACCGAGGTTCGGGAGCAGTACTTC | CASSETEVREQYF
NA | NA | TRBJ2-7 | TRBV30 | TGTGCCTGGAGTCCGTCGTCGGGGGGCCAGTCCTACGAGCAGTACTTC | CAWSPSSGGQSYEQYF
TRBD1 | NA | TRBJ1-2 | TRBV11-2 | TGTGCCAGCAGCTCGAGTCAGGGGGCGAGGGGCTACACCTTC | CASSSSQGARGYTF
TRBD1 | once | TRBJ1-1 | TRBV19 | TGTGCCAGTATCTCGGACAGGTTGAACACTGAAGCTTTCTTT | CASISDRLNTEAFF
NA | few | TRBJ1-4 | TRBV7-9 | TGTGCCAGCAGCTCCGACAAAAGGGGATTCAATGAAAAACTGTTTTTT | CASSSDKRGFNEKLFF
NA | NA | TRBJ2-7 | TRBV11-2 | TGTGCCAGCAGACCACCTTCGTGGGGCCGGCTCTACGAGCAGTACTTC | CASRPPSWGRLYEQYF
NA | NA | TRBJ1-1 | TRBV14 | TGTGCCAGCAGCCATCTTGTTCTGAACACTGAAGCTTTCTTT | CASSHLVLNTEAFF
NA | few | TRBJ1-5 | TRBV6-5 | TGTGCCAGCCTCTGGTCGGGGGGCAGCAATCAGCCCCAGCATTTT | CASLWSGGSNQPQHF